Below are 20 T cell receptor beta chains sequenced from a single sample in a study of long-term antiretroviral therapy in people with HIV. Researchers ran immunoSEQ v3.0 at survey level. The assay was immunoSEQ multiplex PCR, and TCRdb's table has in-frame clones only and misses some. This table holds 20,000 to 25,000 clones, roughly four fifths found once. The specimen comprised unsorted PBMCs, sampled 0.5 years before starting antiretroviral therapy. Source of these receptors: a man in his forties or fifties with HIV.

The gene calls are TRBV19 and TRBJ2-1; the D gene is possibly TRBD2 (7 bases). Between the trimmed V and J ends, which lost 6 bases and 0 bases, there was a span of 12 bases. This CDR3 region has 15 residues. Looked up from germline, CDR1 is LNHDA and CDR2 is SQIVND (reference sequence). CDR3 protein: CASRSGTSSYNEQFF. CDR3 bases: TGTGCCAGTAGAAGCGGGACATCCTCCTACAATGAGCAGTTCTTC.

This sequence joins TRBV7-9 and TRBJ1-4; TRBD1 aligns across 7 bases. Germline V lookup: CDR1 SEHNR, CDR2 FQNEAQ (reference sequence). The CDR3 covers 16 residues. V lost 0 bases to trimming and J lost 5 bases; unmatched junction nucleotides: 6. The CDR3 spells CASSLAGGQRNEKLFF. Written as DNA, the CDR3 is TGTGCCAGCAGCTTAGCGGGGGGACAGAGAAATGAAAAACTGTTTTTT. The whole variable domain, remainder taken from reference TRBV7-9 and TRBJ1-4, is DTGVSQNPRHKITKRGQNVTFRCDPISEHNRLYWYRQTLGQGPEFLTYFQNEAQLEKSRLLSDRFSAERPKGSFSTLEIQRTEQGDSAMYLCASSLAGGQRNEKLFFGSGTQLSVL.

This chain uses TRBV28 with TRBJ1-2, with TRBD1 matching 7 bases. The V segment lost 6 bases and the J segment 5 bases; nucleotides outside the gene matches: 9. The CDR3 loop spans 14 amino acids. CDR1 MDHEN and CDR2 SYDVKM come from the germline V gene. CDR3 nucleotides: TGTGCCAGCAGCAACAGGGGATCAAGTTATGGCTACACCTTC. This codes for CASSNRGSSYGYTF.

This clone was observed a handful of times. This chain links TRBV9 with TRBJ1-1; no firm D call. Germline V gives CDR1 SGDLS, CDR2 YYNGEE. The CDR3 extends over 14 amino acids. V gave up 4 bases and J gave up 4 bases, with 14 bases separating them. This CDR3 reads CASSSNTAPTEAFF. The CDR3 nucleotides read TGTGCCAGCAGCTCTAATACAGCGCCCACTGAAGCTTTCTTT.

The rearrangement links TRBV6-1 to TRBJ1-1, with unresolved D. V was shortened by 2 bases and J by 4 bases, with 11 bases between the two germline ends. Germline V gene sequence: CDR1 MNHNS, CDR2 SASEGT. The CDR3 runs to 14 residues. Here the CDR3 DNA reads TGTGCCAGCAGTGAAAATCTAGGAGGCACTGAAGCTTTCTTT. As protein: CASSENLGGTEAFF.

This chain joins TRBV7-9 and TRBJ2-5; 9 bases line up with TRBD2. Germline V gene data show CDR1 as SEHNR and CDR2 as FQNEAQ (reference sequence). The CDR3 length is 16 residues. With 3 bases clipped from V and 4 bases from J, the junction kept 9 bases outside the gene matches. The CDR3 is CASSFAGLAQGETQYF. The CDR3, as DNA: TGTGCCAGCAGCTTTGCCGGACTAGCGCAGGGAGAGACCCAGTACTTC.

This chain links TRBV25-1 with TRBJ2-5, with a tentative D call TRBD2 (6 bases). The CDR3 runs 13 residues. The V and J ends lost 3 bases and 4 bases respectively, with 9 bases between them. The germline V gene encodes CDR1 MGHDK and CDR2 SYGVNS. Here the CDR3 reads CASSESSGETQYF. In DNA, the CDR3 is TGTGCCAGCAGTGAGAGTAGCGGAGAGACCCAGTACTTC.

V usage is TRBV10-3 and J usage is TRBJ2-1; D is perhaps TRBD1 (6 bases). Between the trimmed V and J ends, which lost 2 bases and 7 bases, there was a span of 12 bases. The germline CDR1 and CDR2 sequences are ENHRY and SYGVKD. The CDR3 spans 14 residues. CDR3 nucleotide sequence: TGTGCCATCAGTGAGGAGGGGGTAGTGAATGAGCAGTTCTTC. Protein product: CAISEEGVVNEQFF.

V and J are TRBV7-8 and TRBJ1-6, with D maybe TRBD1 (6 bases). CDR1 and CDR2 (germline): SGHVS, FQNEAQ. The CDR3 loop spans 14 amino acids. Trimming shortened V by 1 base and J by 16 bases, and 17 bases separated the two germline ends. CDR3 region: CASSLVRTGTLLHF. In nucleotides, the CDR3 is TGTGCCAGCAGCTTAGTCAGAACAGGGACCCTACTCCACTTT.

J is TRBJ1-6 and V is TRBV5-6; possible D gene TRBD1, 5 bases. Germline lookup yields CDR1 SGHDT and CDR2 YYEEEE. This CDR3 comprises 15 residues. Between the trimmed V and J ends, which lost 4 bases and 7 bases, there was a span of 15 bases. The CDR3 nucleotides read TGTGCCAGCAGCCTTCCGGGACCGATCAATTCACCCCTCCACTTT. As protein: CASSLPGPINSPLHF.

This chain joins TRBV27 and TRBJ2-1; 8 positions agree with TRBD2. This CDR3 is 12 amino acids long. Germline V gene sequence: CDR1 MNHEY, CDR2 SMNVEV (reference sequence). J lost 11 bases, V lost 4 bases, and 4 bases had no gene match. CDR3 in amino acids: CASSSGGQKQFF. CDR3 DNA: TGTGCCAGCAGTTCGGGGGGGCAGAAGCAGTTCTTC.

The genes are TRBV5-6 and TRBJ2-7, with TRBD2 as a possible D gene (6 bases). CDR1 is SGHDT, CDR2 YYEEEE, per germline. This CDR3 is built from 14 residues. Trimming pared 4 bases from V and 6 bases from J, leaving 17 bases between. This CDR3 is CASSRERGKGEQYF. The CDR3, as DNA: TGTGCCAGCAGCCGGGAACGGGGGAAGGGCGAGCAGTACTTC.

CDR3 loop: CASSLGRTNTEAFF. The CDR3 DNA follows: TGTGCCAGCAGCTTAGGACGGACGAACACTGAAGCTTTCTTT. The chain combines TRBV11-3 with TRBJ1-1; no firm D call. V shed 1 base and J shed 1 base, with 7 bases lying between them. Germline CDR1 reads SGHNT; CDR2 reads YENEEA. This CDR3 has 14 amino acids.

The genes are TRBV9 and TRBJ1-1, with D possibly matching TRBD1 (6 bases). CDR1 is SGDLS, CDR2 YYNGEE, per germline. This CDR3 region has 15 residues. V lost 0 bases and J 5 bases, leaving 14 bases between the germline ends. CDR3 in DNA: TGTGCCAGCAGCGTAGGAGGGGGAGGGGGAACTGAAGCTTTCTTT. It encodes CASSVGGGGGTEAFF.

This chain connects TRBV7-9 to TRBJ1-2, with D unresolved. Trimming took off 5 bases at V and 8 bases at J, with 15 bases between the two ends. Germline V gene sequence: CDR1 SEHNR, CDR2 FQNEAQ (reference sequence). This CDR3 contains 13 residues. CDR3 sequence (DNA): TGTGCCAGCAGCCCGCTGTTTTCGGAGGGCTACACCTTC. Translating gives CASSPLFSEGYTF.

This clone was seen once. The chain links TRBV6-1 to TRBJ2-2, with 7 bases that match TRBD1. Trimming took 3 bases from V and 1 from J; bases not matched to a gene: 8. CDR1 and CDR2 from the germline V gene are MNHNS and SASEGT. The CDR3 covers 17 residues. The CDR3 region is CASSEGRRTGNTGELFF. The DNA for the CDR3 is TGTGCCAGCAGTGAGGGAAGAAGGACAGGGAACACCGGGGAGCTGTTTTTT.

In this sample, this clone turned up once. This rearrangement joins TRBV6-5 to TRBJ2-1; D call uncertain. Trimming stripped 6 bases from V and 4 bases from J, with 16 bases between. This CDR3 comprises 15 residues. Germline V gives CDR1 MNHEY, CDR2 SVGAGI. The CDR3: CASRAAPGVYNEQFF. The CDR3 nucleotides read TGTGCCAGCAGGGCCGCGCCGGGCGTTTACAATGAGCAGTTCTTC.

The V gene is TRBV27, the J gene TRBJ1-2; the D gene is possibly TRBD1 (5 bases). V was clipped by 2 bases and J by 9 bases, with 10 bases between them. CDR3 length: 12 residues. CDR1 MNHEY and CDR2 SMNVEV come from the germline V gene (reference sequence). Written as DNA, the CDR3 is TGTGCCAGCAGTTTAGACGGGGGACGCTACACCTTC. Translating gives CASSLDGGRYTF.

The gene calls are TRBV19 and TRBJ2-7; TRBD1 matches 7 bases. CDR1 is LNHDA, CDR2 SQIVND, per germline (reference sequence). J was trimmed by 6 bases and V by 1 base; bases with no gene match: 6. The CDR3 has 14 residues. CDR3: CASSIARTGSEQYF. In nucleotides, the CDR3 is TGTGCCAGTAGTATAGCCCGGACAGGCAGCGAGCAGTACTTC.

The chain couples TRBV7-3 to TRBJ1-2, with 10 bases lining up with TRBD1. Losses at the gene ends were 4 bases for V and 3 bases for J; bases not matched to a gene: 5. CDR3 length: 15 residues. Germline CDR1 reads SGHTA; CDR2 reads FQGTGA. The CDR3 region has the DNA TGTGCCAGCAGCTCTTGGGACAGGGGAGACTATGGCTACACCTTC. It translates to CASSSWDRGDYGYTF. The full variable domain, rest sourced from reference TRBV7-3 and TRBJ1-2, is GAGVSQTPSNKVTEKGKYVELRCDPISGHTALYWYRQSLGQGPEFLIYFQGTGAADDSGLPNDRFFAVRPEGSVSTLKIQRTERGDSAVYLCASSSWDRGDYGYTFGSGTRLTVV.